Listed below are T cell receptor beta chains from one sample, sequenced in a study of radiotherapy plus CTLA-4 blockade in lung cancer. Sequencing used immunoSEQ multiplex PCR; TCRdb keeps in-frame clones, though not all of them. The table lists 85,000 to 100,000 clones, around 90% of them singletons. The sample consisted of peripheral blood, taken from a patient treated with radiotherapy plus ipilimumab. These receptors originate from a human donor with non-small cell lung cancer that progressed on radiotherapy plus ipilimumab. Both conserved end residues are part of each CDR3. Each record gives: D gene, CDR3 length, V gene, J gene, clone size, CDR3 protein, CDR3 DNA. The D gene is left open where the match is weak. The size entry is marked missing in some rows and otherwise reads once, few, many or a size class.

>.|16|TRBV5-1|TRBJ2-7|.
CASTLRVGTPVHEQYF
TGCGCCAGCACCCTAAGGGTGGGGACGCCTGTCCACGAGCAGTACTTC
>TRBD1|15|TRBV6-5|TRBJ1-2|.
CASSYLDRRNYGYTF
TGTGCCAGCAGTTATTTGGACAGGAGGAACTATGGCTACACCTTC
>.|14|TRBV5-6|TRBJ1-2|.
CASSLGASGYGYTF
TGTGCCAGCAGCTTGGGGGCGAGTGGCTATGGCTACACCTTC
>.|14|TRBV6-5|TRBJ2-5|.
CASSQTGNSETQYF
TGTGCCAGCAGCCAAACAGGGAACTCCGAGACCCAGTACTTC
>TRBD1|15|TRBV11-2|TRBJ2-1|.
CASSLNRGSYNEQFF
TGTGCCAGCAGCTTAAACAGGGGTTCCTACAATGAGCAGTTCTTC
>.|13|TRBV16|TRBJ1-2|.
CASSQTHGYGYTF
TGTGCCAGCAGCCAAACCCATGGGTATGGCTACACCTTC
>.|15|TRBV11-2|TRBJ2-1|.
CASSLDSLRETEQFF
TGTGCCAGCAGCTTAGATTCTCTGCGGGAAACGGAGCAGTTCTTC
>TRBD2|13|TRBV11-3|TRBJ2-1|.
CASSPGLNNEQFF
TGTGCCAGCAGCCCGGGACTAAACAATGAGCAGTTCTTC
>TRBD1|13|TRBV5-6|TRBJ2-7|.
CASSGTDLYEQYF
TGTGCCAGCAGCGGGACAGACCTCTACGAGCAGTACTTC
>.|15|TRBV29-1|TRBJ1-1|.
CSSTPGGGGITEAFF
TGCAGCTCCACGCCCGGGGGGGGTGGGATCACTGAAGCTTTCTTT
>.|15|TRBV5-6|TRBJ1-4|.
CASSLAGQGREKLFF
TGTGCCAGCAGCTTGGCCGGGCAGGGAAGGGAAAAACTGTTTTTT
>.|12|TRBV4-1|TRBJ2-2|.
CATGGGSGELFF
TGCGCCACGGGGGGCGGGTCCGGGGAGCTGTTTTTT
>.|14|TRBV28|TRBJ1-2|.
CASTPPGRGVGYTF
TGTGCCAGCACCCCCCCGGGGAGGGGGGTGGGCTACACCTTC
>.|15|TRBV9|TRBJ1-6|few
CASSVGDTGNSPLHF
TGTGCCAGCAGCGTAGGGGACACCGGTAATTCACCCCTCCACTTT
>.|14|TRBV28|TRBJ2-1|.
CAIFTGPPKNEQFF
TGTGCCATCTTCACCGGGCCGCCGAAGAATGAGCAGTTCTTC
>.|14|TRBV30|TRBJ2-1|.
CAWSGGSPFNEQFF
TGTGCCTGGAGTGGGGGATCCCCATTTAATGAGCAGTTCTTC
>.|15|TRBV7-2|TRBJ2-1|once
CASHTGEWGTNEQFF
TGTGCCAGCCACACGGGGGAGTGGGGGACCAATGAGCAGTTCTTC
>.|14|TRBV6-1|TRBJ1-6|few
CASSEARGNSPLHF
TGTGCCAGCAGTGAAGCAAGGGGTAATTCACCCCTCCACTTT
>TRBD1|14|TRBV19|TRBJ1-2|few
CASSAGQGARGYTF
TGTGCCAGTAGTGCGGGACAGGGGGCGCGTGGCTACACCTTC
>.|13|TRBV6-1|TRBJ1-4|few
CASSSELNEKLFF
TGTGCCAGCAGCTCAGAACTTAATGAAAAACTGTTTTTT
>.|14|TRBV12-5|TRBJ2-7|.
CASGLGGVTYEQYF
TGTGCTAGTGGTTTGGGAGGAGTTACCTACGAGCAGTACTTC
>TRBD1|15|TRBV7-2|TRBJ2-2|.
CASSRRQGAAGELFF
TGTGCCAGCAGCCGGCGACAGGGGGCCGCCGGGGAGCTGTTTTTT
>.|15|TRBV28|TRBJ1-2|.
CASSFPQGNDYGYTF
TGTGCCAGCAGTTTCCCCCAGGGTAACGATTATGGCTACACCTTC
>TRBD1|14|TRBV28|TRBJ2-7|.
CASSFGTGSNEQYF
TGTGCCAGCAGTTTCGGGACAGGGTCTAACGAGCAGTACTTC
>.|13|TRBV19|TRBJ1-1|.
CASSISGVTEAFF
TGTGCCAGTAGTATCTCAGGGGTCACTGAAGCTTTCTTT
>.|14|TRBV27|TRBJ2-7|.
CASSYRGYYYEQYF
TGTGCCAGCAGTTATAGGGGCTACTACTACGAGCAGTACTTC
>TRBD1|15|TRBV5-6|TRBJ2-5|.
CASSLGQGLQETQYF
TGTGCCAGCAGCTTAGGACAGGGACTCCAAGAGACCCAGTACTTC
>.|13|TRBV28|TRBJ2-6|.
CASSFPTTHVLTF
TGTGCCAGCAGTTTCCCTACCACCCACGTCCTGACTTTC
>TRBD1|14|TRBV7-2|TRBJ1-2|medium-sized
CASSWTGTNYGYTF
TGTGCCAGCAGCTGGACAGGTACTAACTATGGCTACACCTTC
>TRBD1|16|TRBV9|TRBJ2-7|.
CASTHGKTGASYEQYF
TGTGCCAGCACCCACGGGAAGACAGGGGCGAGTTACGAGCAGTACTTC
>TRBD1|15|TRBV6-5|TRBJ1-4|few
CASSYLAGGGEKLFF
TGTGCCAGCAGTTACTTGGCAGGGGGGGGTGAAAAACTGTTTTTT
>.|14|TRBV2|TRBJ1-6|.
CASSRDSNNSPLHF
TGTGCCAGCAGCCGGGACTCAAATAATTCACCCCTCCACTTT
>.|13|TRBV19|TRBJ1-2|.
CASIPRGNYGYTF
TGTGCCAGTATTCCCCGGGGAAACTATGGCTACACCTTC
>TRBD1|16|TRBV5-1|TRBJ2-7|.
CASSPGTGGRSYEQYF
TGCGCCAGCAGCCCCGGGACAGGGGGCCGCTCCTACGAGCAGTACTTC
>TRBD2|15|TRBV2|TRBJ2-3|once
CASRRTSGGSNTQYF
TGTGCCAGCAGAAGGACTAGCGGGGGATCAAATACGCAGTATTTT
>.|14|TRBV7-7|TRBJ1-1|.
CASSLLPGPTEAFF
TGTGCCAGCAGCTTATTACCAGGGCCCACTGAAGCTTTCTTT
>.|14|TRBV5-5|TRBJ1-1|.
CASSLVDRNTEAFF
TGTGCCAGCAGCTTGGTAGACAGAAACACTGAAGCTTTCTTT
>TRBD1|12|TRBV10-3|TRBJ1-6|.
CAITGGNSPLHF
TGTGCCATAACAGGGGGCAATTCACCCCTCCACTTT
>.|14|TRBV9|TRBJ2-1|.
CASSVAPLYNEQFF
TGTGCCAGCAGCGTAGCTCCCCTCTACAATGAGCAGTTCTTC